These 21 T cell receptor beta chains were all obtained from the same sample, sequenced in a study of CD8 T cells in Susac syndrome. Random-hexamer reverse transcription was applied to roughly 0.5 to 1 ug RNA. TCRdb reprocessed the immunoSEQ multiplex PCR reads via MiXCR and lists one record per CDR3 protein. Among 67,000 or so distinct CDR3 sequences, just over 90% were seen once, and the ten largest hold 0.15%. The sequencing input was CD4+ T cells from PBMCs. These receptors were collected from a human donor with Susac syndrome.

This chain uses TRBV19 with TRBJ1-5; a weak D match, TRBD1 (5 bases). The CDR3 extends over 15 amino acids. The V end lost 5 bases, the J end lost 7 bases, and 18 bases lay between the germline ends. Looked up from germline, CDR1 is LNHDA and CDR2 is SQIVND (reference sequence). The CDR3 DNA sequence: TGTGCCAGTAGTGGGGTCCAGGGTTTACGACAGCCCCAGCATTTT. Protein: CASSGVQGLRQPQHF.

The chain uses TRBV12-3 or TRBV12-4 and TRBJ2-6, with D unclear. V was cut by 3 bases and J by 4 bases, with 4 bases left in between. The CDR3 extends over 13 amino acids. CDR3 region: CASSFAGANVLTF. The CDR3 DNA is TGTGCCAGCAGTTTCGCCGGGGCCAACGTCCTGACTTTC.

V gene TRBV29-1 combines with J gene TRBJ1-1; 9 bases fit TRBD1. This CDR3 has 12 amino acids. In germline, CDR1 is SQVTM, CDR2 ANQGSEA. The trim removed 8 bases at V and 5 bases at J, leaving 6 bases unmatched. In nucleotides, the CDR3 is TGCAGCTCCGGGACAGGGCGGACTGAAGCTTTCTTT. Its translation: CSSGTGRTEAFF.

J is TRBJ2-5 and V is TRBV4-3; 9 nucleotides agree with TRBD2. Trimming removed 1 base from V and 2 bases from J; junction bases left unmatched: 2. The CDR3 is made up of 15 amino acids. Germline V CDR1 and CDR2: LGHNA, YSLEER. CDR3: CASSQASGVQETQYF. CDR3 sequence (DNA): TGCGCCAGCAGCCAAGCTAGCGGGGTACAAGAGACCCAGTACTTC.

V is TRBV6-1 and J is TRBJ2-7; a weak D match, TRBD2 (5 bases). The V gene's germline CDR1 is MNHNS and CDR2 SASEGT. With 8 bases removed from V and 4 bases from J, the gap between germline ends came to 15 bases. This CDR3 has 13 residues. The CDR3 sequence: CASSRGIEYEQYF. The CDR3 DNA reads as TGTGCCAGCTCGAGAGGGATCGAGTACGAGCAGTACTTC.

The rearrangement joins TRBV4-2 to TRBJ2-6; tentatively, D is TRBD1 or TRBD2 (5 bases each). Germline CDR1 reads LGHNA; CDR2 reads YNFKEQ. The CDR3 is 16 residues long. Trimming removed 4 bases at V and 2 bases at J, with 12 bases between. In DNA form, the CDR3 reads TGTGCCAGCAGCCGGCAGGGACCGGCTGGGGCCAACGTCCTGACTTTC. It yields the protein CASSRQGPAGANVLTF.

V and J are TRBV6-1 and TRBJ2-1, with 9 positions matching TRBD2. J was trimmed by 10 bases and V by 4 bases; bases with no gene match: 8. From germline, CDR1 is MNHNS and CDR2 SASEGT. The CDR3 runs to 14 residues. The CDR3 reads CASSVTGTSFEQFF. The DNA of the CDR3 is TGTGCCAGCAGTGTAACCGGGACTAGCTTCGAGCAGTTCTTC.

This rearrangement joins TRBV10-3 to TRBJ2-7, with D unresolved. The length of the CDR3 is 13 residues. V was shortened by 2 bases and J by 2 bases, with 7 bases between the two germline ends. Germline V gene data show CDR1 as ENHRY and CDR2 as SYGVKD. The CDR3 sequence: CAISEGPTYEQYF. For the CDR3, the DNA is TGTGCCATCAGTGAGGGACCAACCTACGAGCAGTACTTC.

This clonotype was seen once. The chain links TRBV30 to TRBJ1-2, with a possible D match to TRBD1 (5 bases). The germline gives CDR1 GTSNPN, CDR2 SVGIG (reference sequence). V was pared by 1 base and J by 0 bases, with 9 bases between. This CDR3 region has 14 residues. DNA for the CDR3: TGTGCCTGGAGTGCAGACAGAGCTAACTATGGCTACACCTTC. As protein: CAWSADRANYGYTF.

This rearrangement joins TRBV7-3 to TRBJ1-2; 9 nucleotides line up with TRBD1. The germline V gene has CDR1 SGHTA and CDR2 FQGTGA. The V and J ends lost 2 bases and 7 bases, in that order; junction bases with no gene match: 2. The CDR3 sequence is 13 residues long. DNA of the CDR3: TGTGCCAGCAGCTTAGGACAGGGGAGTGGCTACACCTTC. It encodes CASSLGQGSGYTF.

The genes are TRBV28 and TRBJ1-5; D remains unclear. Germline values: CDR1 MDHEN, CDR2 SYDVKM. The CDR3 runs 15 residues. V gave up 4 bases and J gave up 10 bases, with 20 bases separating them. The CDR3 DNA follows: TGTGCCAGCAGTTCTCTTAGCGGGAGCAAACAACCCCAGCATTTT. Its protein product is CASSSLSGSKQPQHF.

The chain has TRBV5-5 and TRBJ2-3, with D perhaps matching TRBD1 (5 bases). CDR1 and CDR2 (germline): SGHKS, YYEKEE (reference sequence). Trimming stripped 0 bases from V and 1 base from J, with 12 bases between. The CDR3 runs to 16 residues. This chain's CDR3 is CASSLAVLGRTDTQYF. CDR3 bases: TGTGCCAGCAGCTTGGCGGTATTGGGGCGCACAGATACGCAGTATTTT.

Only one count was recorded for this clonotype. This chain links TRBV6-5 with TRBJ2-3; possibly TRBD2 for D (5 bases). Germline V gene lookup returns CDR1 MNHEY and CDR2 SVGAGI. With 4 bases removed from V and 4 bases from J, the gap between germline ends came to 18 bases. The CDR3 extends over 16 amino acids. Here the CDR3 reads CASSSTGLQPADTQYF. The CDR3 DNA reads TGTGCCAGCAGTTCCACCGGACTCCAACCGGCAGATACGCAGTATTTT.

The V gene is TRBV28, the J gene TRBJ2-7; D call uncertain. Germline loops: CDR1 MDHEN, CDR2 SYDVKM. Trimming stripped 2 bases from V and 7 bases from J, with 9 bases between. The CDR3 has 12 amino acids. CDR3 region: CASSLRLGEQYF. CDR3 coding DNA: TGTGCCAGCAGTTTAAGGCTAGGAGAGCAGTACTTC. Combining the CDR3 with reference TRBV28 and TRBJ2-7 gives the whole variable domain DVKVTQSSRYLVKRTGEKVFLECVQDMDHENMFWYRQDPGLGLRLIYFSYDVKMKEKGDIPEGYSVSREKKERFSLILESASTNQTSMYLCASSLRLGEQYFGPGTRLTVT.

This rearrangement joins TRBV2 to TRBJ1-3; 7 nucleotides align to TRBD1. Germline values: CDR1 SNHLY, CDR2 FYNNEI. This CDR3 contains 14 residues. V lost 6 bases, J lost 3 bases, and 5 bases stayed unmatched. In DNA form, the CDR3 reads TGTGCCAGCAGGGAACAGGGGAGTGGAAACACCATATATTTT. Translating gives CASREQGSGNTIYF.

V usage is TRBV6-2 or TRBV6-3 and J usage is TRBJ1-5, with TRBD1 identical over 8 bases. From germline, CDR1 is MNHEY and CDR2 SVGEGT. This CDR3 is 13 amino acids long. The ends lost 9 bases at V and 6 bases at J; junction bases unmatched: 7. The CDR3 DNA reads as TGTGCCAGTGCCGGGACAGGCGTTCAGCCCCAGCATTTT. This codes for CASAGTGVQPQHF.

Only a few counts were recorded for this clonotype. The chain recombines TRBV28 with TRBJ2-7, with a weak D call TRBD1 (5 bases). This CDR3 region has 14 residues. The V end lost 4 bases, the J end lost 9 bases, and 19 bases lay between the germline ends. Germline V CDR1 and CDR2: MDHEN, SYDVKM. The CDR3 DNA follows: TGTGCCAGCAGTTCCCCTATGACAGCCTCGGTGCAGTACTTC. Its protein product is CASSSPMTASVQYF.

The chain employs TRBV5-1 and TRBJ2-7; D might be TRBD1 (6 bases). V lost 5 bases to trimming and J lost 0 bases, with 15 bases between them. The CDR3 loop spans 15 amino acids. CDR1 and CDR2 (germline): SGHRS, YFSETQ. CDR3 sequence reads: CASRDGQSLSYEQYF. CDR3 DNA: TGCGCCAGCAGGGACGGACAGAGCCTCTCCTACGAGCAGTACTTC.

This chain links TRBV20-1 with TRBJ2-7; weak D call: TRBD1 (5 bases). The CDR3 runs to 11 residues. CDR1 is DFQATT and CDR2 is SNEGSKA in the germline V gene (reference sequence). The V and J ends lost 1 base and 6 bases respectively, with 7 bases between them. CDR3 coding DNA: TGCAGTGCTAGAGTCAGGGCCGAGCAGTACTTC. Encoded protein: CSARVRAEQYF.

The V gene is TRBV7-6, the J gene TRBJ1-2; weak D call: TRBD1 (5 bases). This CDR3 has 15 residues. Germline loops: CDR1 SGHVS, CDR2 FNYEAQ. The V gene lost 5 bases and the J gene lost 7 bases, with 20 bases spanning the gap. The CDR3 DNA follows: TGTGCCAGCAGCCGCGAGGGGCTGGCTGAGGGTGGCTACACCTTC. It yields the protein CASSREGLAEGGYTF.

V usage is TRBV5-6 and J usage is TRBJ1-2; D is unresolved. This CDR3 contains 13 residues. Trimming took off 5 bases at V and 5 bases at J, with 13 bases between the two ends. The germline V gene has CDR1 SGHDT and CDR2 YYEEEE. The CDR3 region has the DNA TGTGCCAGCAGTAATGAGCCAGCATATGGCTACACCTTC. Translation gives CASSNEPAYGYTF.